A single sample gave rise to the 5 T cell receptor beta chains below, sequenced in a study of blood T cell repertoires in COVID-19. Here immunoSEQ multiplex PCR was the method, and the copy in TCRdb shows in-frame clones only, minus some. The table has more than 65,000 clones, 82% seen once. Sequencing was carried out using peripheral blood. These receptors came from a woman aged 80 or older with acute or convalescent COVID-19.

The chain joins TRBV14 to TRBJ1-1, with 7 bases identical to TRBD1. CDR1 is SGHDN, CDR2 FVKESK, per germline. Trimming cost V 3 bases and J 4 bases; bases outside gene matches: 5. CDR3 length: 14 amino acids. CDR3 region: CASSHRGGSTEAFF. Here the CDR3 DNA reads TGTGCCAGCAGCCATAGAGGGGGCAGCACTGAAGCTTTCTTT.

The V call is TRBV19, the J call TRBJ2-1, with D possibly being TRBD2 (6 bases). V was pared by 3 bases and J by 9 bases, with 18 bases between. CDR1 LNHDA and CDR2 SQIVND come from the germline V gene (reference sequence). This CDR3 is 15 amino acids long. This CDR3 reads CASSIGNQRVVEQFF. The DNA of the CDR3 is TGTGCCAGTAGTATTGGGAACCAGCGGGTCGTTGAGCAGTTCTTC.

The CDR3 loop is CSVQASYNEQFF. The DNA of the CDR3 is TGCAGCGTCCAGGCCAGCTACAATGAGCAGTTCTTC. The genes are TRBV29-1 and TRBJ2-1, with D uncertain. The CDR3 is 12 residues long. The germline V gene encodes CDR1 SQVTM and CDR2 ANQGSEA. V lost 6 bases and J lost 3, with 9 bases in between.

The chain combines TRBV18 with TRBJ2-3, with D perhaps matching TRBD2 (5 bases). The CDR3 has 14 residues. Trimming stripped 5 bases from V and 1 base from J, with 10 bases between. The germline gives CDR1 KGHSH, CDR2 LQKENI. Here the CDR3 reads CASSGLRGTDTQYF. The DNA of the CDR3 is TGTGCCAGCTCAGGACTTAGAGGCACAGATACGCAGTATTTT.

As concerns this clone: Within the sample, other DNA sequences also encode this same CDR3. V and J are TRBV27 and TRBJ1-2; D gene unclear. The length of the CDR3 is 14 residues. V was shortened by 2 bases and J by 0 bases, with 7 bases between the two germline ends. CDR1 and CDR2 (germline): MNHEY, SMNVEV (reference sequence). The CDR3 DNA reads as TGTGCCAGCAGTTTAAGAAGCGCTAACTATGGCTACACCTTC. It codes for CASSLRSANYGYTF.